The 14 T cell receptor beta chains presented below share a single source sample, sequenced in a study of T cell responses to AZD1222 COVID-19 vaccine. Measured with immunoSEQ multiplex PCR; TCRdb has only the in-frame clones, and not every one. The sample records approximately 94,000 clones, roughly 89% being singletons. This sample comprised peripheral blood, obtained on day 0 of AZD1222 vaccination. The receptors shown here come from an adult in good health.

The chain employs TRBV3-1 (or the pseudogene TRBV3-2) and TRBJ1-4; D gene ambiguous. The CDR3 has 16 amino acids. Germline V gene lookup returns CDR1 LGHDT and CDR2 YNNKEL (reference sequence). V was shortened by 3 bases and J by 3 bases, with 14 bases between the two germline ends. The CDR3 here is CASSHPAVGANEKLFF. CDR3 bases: TGTGCCAGCAGCCACCCTGCCGTCGGGGCTAATGAAAAACTGTTTTTT.

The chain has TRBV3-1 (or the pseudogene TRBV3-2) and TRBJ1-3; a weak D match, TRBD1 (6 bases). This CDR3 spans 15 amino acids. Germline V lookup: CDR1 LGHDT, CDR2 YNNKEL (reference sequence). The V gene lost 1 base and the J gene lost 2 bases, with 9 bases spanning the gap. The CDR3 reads CASSQVPGAGNTIYF. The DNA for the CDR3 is TGTGCCAGCAGCCAAGTCCCAGGGGCTGGAAACACCATATATTTT.

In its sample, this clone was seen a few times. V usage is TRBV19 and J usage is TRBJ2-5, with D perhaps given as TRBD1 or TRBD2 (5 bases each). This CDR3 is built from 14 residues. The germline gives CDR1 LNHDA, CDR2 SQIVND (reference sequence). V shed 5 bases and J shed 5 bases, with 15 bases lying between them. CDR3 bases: TGTGCCAGTAGTTCCCGGGGCCGTAGGGAGACCCAGTACTTC. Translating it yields CASSSRGRRETQYF.

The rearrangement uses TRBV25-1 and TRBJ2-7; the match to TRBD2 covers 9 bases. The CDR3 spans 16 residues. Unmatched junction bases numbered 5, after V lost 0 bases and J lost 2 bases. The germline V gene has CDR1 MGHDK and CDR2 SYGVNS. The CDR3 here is CASSEYGSGGTYEQYF. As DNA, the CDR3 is TGTGCCAGCAGTGAATACGGTAGCGGGGGAACCTACGAGCAGTACTTC.

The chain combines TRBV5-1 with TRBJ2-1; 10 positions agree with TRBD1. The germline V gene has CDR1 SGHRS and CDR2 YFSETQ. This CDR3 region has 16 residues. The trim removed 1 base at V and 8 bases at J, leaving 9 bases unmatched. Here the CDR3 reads CASSLTGTGVAYEQFF. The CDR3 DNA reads TGCGCCAGCAGCTTGACCGGGACAGGGGTCGCCTATGAGCAGTTCTTC.

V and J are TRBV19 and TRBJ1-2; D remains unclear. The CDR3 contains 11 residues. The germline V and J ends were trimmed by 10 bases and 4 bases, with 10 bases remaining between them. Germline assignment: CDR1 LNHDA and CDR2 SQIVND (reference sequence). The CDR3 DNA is TGTGCCACCTGGACGGGCTATGGCTACACCTTC. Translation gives CATWTGYGYTF. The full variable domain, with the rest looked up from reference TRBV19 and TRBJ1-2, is DGGITQSPKYLFRKEGQNVTLSCEQNLNHDAMYWYRQDPGQGLRLIYYSQIVNDFQKGDIAEGYSVSREKKESFPLTVTSAQKNPTAFYLCATWTGYGYTFGSGTRLTVV.

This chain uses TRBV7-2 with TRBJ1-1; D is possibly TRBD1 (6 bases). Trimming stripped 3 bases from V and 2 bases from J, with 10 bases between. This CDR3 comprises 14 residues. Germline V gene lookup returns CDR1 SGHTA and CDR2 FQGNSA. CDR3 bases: TGTGCCAGCAGCTTCGACAGGAGAAACACTGAAGCTTTCTTT. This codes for CASSFDRRNTEAFF. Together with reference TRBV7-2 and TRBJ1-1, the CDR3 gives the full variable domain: GAGVSQSPSNKVTEKGKDVELRCDPISGHTALYWYRQSLGQGLEFLIYFQGNSAPDKSGLPSDRFSAERTGGSVSTLTIQRTQQEDSAVYLCASSFDRRNTEAFFGQGTRLTVV.

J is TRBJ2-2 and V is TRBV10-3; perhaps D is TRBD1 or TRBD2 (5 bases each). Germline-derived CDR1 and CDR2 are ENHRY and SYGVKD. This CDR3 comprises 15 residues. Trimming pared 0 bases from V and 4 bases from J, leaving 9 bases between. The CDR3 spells CAISESGTGTGELFF. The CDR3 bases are TGTGCCATCAGTGAGTCCGGGACGGGCACCGGGGAGCTGTTTTTT.

CDR3 sequence (DNA): TGCGCCAGCAGCTTGGCGGTCGGCTCTGGAAACACCATATATTTT. As protein: CASSLAVGSGNTIYF. The chain uses TRBV5-1 and TRBJ1-3; D remains unclear. This CDR3 is 15 amino acids long. Trimming removed 0 bases from V and 0 bases from J, with 7 bases in between. CDR1 is SGHRS, CDR2 YFSETQ, per germline.

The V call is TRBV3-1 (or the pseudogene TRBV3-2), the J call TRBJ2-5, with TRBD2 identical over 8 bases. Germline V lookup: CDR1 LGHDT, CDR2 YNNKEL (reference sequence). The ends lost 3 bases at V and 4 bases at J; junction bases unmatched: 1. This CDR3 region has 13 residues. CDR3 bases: TGTGCCAGCAGCCATCTAGCGGGAGAGACCCAGTACTTC. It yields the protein CASSHLAGETQYF.

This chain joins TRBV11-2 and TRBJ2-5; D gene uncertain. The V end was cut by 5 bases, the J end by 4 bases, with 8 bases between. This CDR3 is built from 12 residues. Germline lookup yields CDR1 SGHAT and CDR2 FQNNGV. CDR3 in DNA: TGTGCCAGCAGCCGTTCCACAGAGACCCAGTACTTC. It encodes CASSRSTETQYF.

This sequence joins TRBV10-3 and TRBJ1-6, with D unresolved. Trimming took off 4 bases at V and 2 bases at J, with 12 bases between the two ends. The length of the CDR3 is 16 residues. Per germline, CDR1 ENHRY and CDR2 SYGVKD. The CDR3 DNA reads TGTGCCATCAGTGTTTCGTCCCCGACCTATAATTCACCCCTCCACTTT. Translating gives CAISVSSPTYNSPLHF.

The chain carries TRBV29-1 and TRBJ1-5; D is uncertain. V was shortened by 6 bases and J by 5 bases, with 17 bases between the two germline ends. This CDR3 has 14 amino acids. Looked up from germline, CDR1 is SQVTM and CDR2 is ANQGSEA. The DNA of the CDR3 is TGCAGCGTCGTGACTACCGCAGGCGATCAGCCCCAGCATTTT. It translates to CSVVTTAGDQPQHF.

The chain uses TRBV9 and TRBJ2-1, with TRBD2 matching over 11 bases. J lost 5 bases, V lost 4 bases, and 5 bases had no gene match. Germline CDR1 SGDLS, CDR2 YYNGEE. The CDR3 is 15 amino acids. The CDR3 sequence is CASSSLAGGNNEQFF. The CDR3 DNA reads TGTGCCAGCAGCTCCCTAGCGGGGGGTAACAATGAGCAGTTCTTC.